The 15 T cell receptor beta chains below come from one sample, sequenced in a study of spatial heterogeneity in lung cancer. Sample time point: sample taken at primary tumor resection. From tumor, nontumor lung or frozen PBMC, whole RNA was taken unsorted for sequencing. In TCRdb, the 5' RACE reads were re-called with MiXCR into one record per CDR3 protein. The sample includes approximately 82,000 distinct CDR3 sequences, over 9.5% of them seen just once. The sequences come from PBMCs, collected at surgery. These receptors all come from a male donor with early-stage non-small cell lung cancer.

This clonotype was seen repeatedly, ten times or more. The CDR3: CASRRARDGNEQFF. CDR3 nucleotide sequence: TGTGCCAGCAGAAGGGCTAGAGACGGCAATGAGCAGTTCTTC. The chain employs TRBV12-3 or TRBV12-4 and TRBJ2-1; D is unclear. The germline V and J ends were trimmed by 6 bases and 6 bases, with 15 bases remaining between them. The CDR3 extends over 14 amino acids.

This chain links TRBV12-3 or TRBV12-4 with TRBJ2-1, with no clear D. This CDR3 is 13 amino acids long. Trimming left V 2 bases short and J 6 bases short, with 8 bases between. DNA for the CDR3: TGTGCCAGCAGTTTATCCTCAATCAATGAGCAGTTCTTC. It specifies CASSLSSINEQFF.

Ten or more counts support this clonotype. The CDR3 region has the DNA TGTGCCAGCAGCCAAGATCGTGGGGTGACTCAGCCCCAGCATTTT. It yields the protein CASSQDRGVTQPQHF. The J gene is TRBJ1-5, the V gene TRBV3-1; D call uncertain. Trimming removed 0 bases from V and 6 bases from J, with 12 bases in between. The CDR3 extends over 15 amino acids. The V gene's germline CDR1 is LGHDT and CDR2 YNNKEL (reference sequence).

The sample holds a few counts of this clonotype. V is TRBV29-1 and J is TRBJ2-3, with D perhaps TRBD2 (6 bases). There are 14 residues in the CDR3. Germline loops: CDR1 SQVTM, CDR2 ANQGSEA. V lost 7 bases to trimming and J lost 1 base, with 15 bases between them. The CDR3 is CSASGDFRTDTQYF. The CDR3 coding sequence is TGCAGCGCCTCGGGGGACTTCCGCACAGATACGCAGTATTTT.

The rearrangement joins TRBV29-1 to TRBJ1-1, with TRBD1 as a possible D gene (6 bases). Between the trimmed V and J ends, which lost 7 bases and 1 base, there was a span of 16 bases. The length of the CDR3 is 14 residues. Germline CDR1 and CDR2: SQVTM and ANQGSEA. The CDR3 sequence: CSAFPGHQNTEAFF. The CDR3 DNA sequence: TGCAGCGCATTTCCGGGACACCAGAACACTGAAGCTTTCTTT. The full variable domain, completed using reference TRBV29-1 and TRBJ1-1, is SAVISQKPSRDICQRGTSLTIQCQVDSQVTMMFWYRQQPGQSLTLIATANQGSEATYESGFVIDKFPISRPNLTFSTLTVSNMSPEDSSIYLCSAFPGHQNTEAFFGQGTRLTVV.

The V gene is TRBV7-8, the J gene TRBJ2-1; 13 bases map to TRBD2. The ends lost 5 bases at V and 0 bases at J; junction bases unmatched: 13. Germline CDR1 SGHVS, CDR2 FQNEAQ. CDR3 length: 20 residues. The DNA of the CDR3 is TGTGCCAGCAGCCTACCAAAGACTAGCGGGAGGCCGAGCTCCTACAATGAGCAGTTCTTC. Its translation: CASSLPKTSGRPSSYNEQFF.

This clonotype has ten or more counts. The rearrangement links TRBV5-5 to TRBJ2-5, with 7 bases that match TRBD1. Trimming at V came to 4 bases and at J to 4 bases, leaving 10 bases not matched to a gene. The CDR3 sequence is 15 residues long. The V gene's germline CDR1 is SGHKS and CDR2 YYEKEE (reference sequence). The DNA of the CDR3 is TGTGCCAGCAGCCCCACCACAGGGGTTCCAGAGACCCAGTACTTC. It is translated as CASSPTTGVPETQYF.

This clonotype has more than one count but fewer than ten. The CDR3 spells CSVVPGLHTDTQYF. CDR3 DNA: TGCAGCGTTGTCCCTGGTCTTCACACAGATACGCAGTATTTT. The rearrangement joins TRBV29-1 to TRBJ2-3, with D hard to call. The ends were cut back, 4 bases at V and 2 bases at J, with 13 bases in the middle. This CDR3 has 14 residues. Germline V gene sequence: CDR1 SQVTM, CDR2 ANQGSEA.

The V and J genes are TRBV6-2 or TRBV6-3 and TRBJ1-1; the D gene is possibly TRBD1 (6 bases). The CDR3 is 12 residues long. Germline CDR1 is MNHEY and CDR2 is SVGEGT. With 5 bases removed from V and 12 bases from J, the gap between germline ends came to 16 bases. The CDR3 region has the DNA TGTGCCAGCAGTGGGGGGCGCGGGGAAACTTTCTTT. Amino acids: CASSGGRGETFF.

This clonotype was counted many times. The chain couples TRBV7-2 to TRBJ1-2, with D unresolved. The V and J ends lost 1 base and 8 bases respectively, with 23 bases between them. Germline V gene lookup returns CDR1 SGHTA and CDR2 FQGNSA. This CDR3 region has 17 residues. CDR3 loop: CASSLGGAFYLSSGYTF. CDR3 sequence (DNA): TGTGCCAGCAGCTTAGGAGGCGCCTTTTACCTATCGAGCGGCTACACCTTC.

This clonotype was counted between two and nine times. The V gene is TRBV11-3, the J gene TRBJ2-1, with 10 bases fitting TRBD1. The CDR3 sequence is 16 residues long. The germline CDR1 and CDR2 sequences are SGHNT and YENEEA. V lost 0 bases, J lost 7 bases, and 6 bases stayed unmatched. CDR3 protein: CASSLEEGQGNNEQFF. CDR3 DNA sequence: TGTGCCAGCAGCTTAGAGGAGGGACAGGGGAATAATGAGCAGTTCTTC. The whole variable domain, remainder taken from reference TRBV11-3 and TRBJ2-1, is EAGVVQSPRYKIIEKKQPVAFWCNPISGHNTLYWYLQNLGQGPELLIRYENEEAVDDSQLPKDRFSAERLKGVDSTLKIQPAELGDSAVYLCASSLEEGQGNNEQFFGPGTRLTVL.

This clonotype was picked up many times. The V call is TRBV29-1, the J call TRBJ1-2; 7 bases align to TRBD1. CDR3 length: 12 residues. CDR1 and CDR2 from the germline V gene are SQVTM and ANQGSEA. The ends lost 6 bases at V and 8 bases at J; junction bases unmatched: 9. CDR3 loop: CSVDRDRRGYTF. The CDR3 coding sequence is TGCAGCGTCGACAGGGATCGTAGGGGCTACACCTTC.

The CDR3 DNA is TGCGCCAGCAGCTTGGGAGGGGGTATCCTGAGCTCCTACGAGCAGTACTTC. It codes for CASSLGGGILSSYEQYF. The chain recombines TRBV5-1 with TRBJ2-7, with a tentative D call TRBD1 (6 bases). The CDR3 totals 17 residues. In germline, CDR1 is SGHRS, CDR2 YFSETQ. Trimming shortened V by 0 bases and J by 0 bases, and 16 bases separated the two germline ends.

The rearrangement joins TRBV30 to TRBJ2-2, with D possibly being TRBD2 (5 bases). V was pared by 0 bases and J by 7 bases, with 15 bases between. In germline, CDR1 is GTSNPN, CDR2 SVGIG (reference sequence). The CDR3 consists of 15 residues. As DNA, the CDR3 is TGTGCCTGGAGTGTACTCAAGGGAGACTTCGGGGAGCTGTTTTTT. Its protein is CAWSVLKGDFGELFF.

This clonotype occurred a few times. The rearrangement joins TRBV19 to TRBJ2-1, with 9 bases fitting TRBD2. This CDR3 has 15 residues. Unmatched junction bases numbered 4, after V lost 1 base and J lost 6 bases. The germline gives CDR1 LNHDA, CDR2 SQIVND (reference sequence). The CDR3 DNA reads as TGTGCCAGTAGTATAGGGCTAGCGGGAAGCAATGAGCAGTTCTTC. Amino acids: CASSIGLAGSNEQFF.